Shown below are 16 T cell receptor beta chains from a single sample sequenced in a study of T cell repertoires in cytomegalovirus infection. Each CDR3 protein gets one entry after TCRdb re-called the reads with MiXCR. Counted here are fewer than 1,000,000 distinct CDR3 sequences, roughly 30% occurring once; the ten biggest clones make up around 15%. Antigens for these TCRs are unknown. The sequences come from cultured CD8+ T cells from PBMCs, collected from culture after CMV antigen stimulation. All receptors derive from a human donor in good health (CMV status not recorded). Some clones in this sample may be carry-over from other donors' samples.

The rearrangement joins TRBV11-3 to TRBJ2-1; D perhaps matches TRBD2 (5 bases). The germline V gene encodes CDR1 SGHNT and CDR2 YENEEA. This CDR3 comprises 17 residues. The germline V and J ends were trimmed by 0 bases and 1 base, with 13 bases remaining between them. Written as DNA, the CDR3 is TGTGCCAGCAGCTTAGATCTCGGCTCGGGATCCTACAATGAGCAGTTCTTC. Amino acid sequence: CASSLDLGSGSYNEQFF.

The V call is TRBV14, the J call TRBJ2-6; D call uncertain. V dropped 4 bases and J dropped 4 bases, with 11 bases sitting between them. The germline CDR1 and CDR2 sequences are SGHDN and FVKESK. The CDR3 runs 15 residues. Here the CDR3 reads CASSRIPLGANVLTF. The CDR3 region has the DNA TGTGCCAGCAGCCGCATCCCCCTGGGGGCCAACGTCCTGACTTTC. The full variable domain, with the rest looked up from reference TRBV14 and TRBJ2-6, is EAGVTQFPSHSVIEKGQTVTLRCDPISGHDNLYWYRRVMGKEIKFLLHFVKESKQDESGMPNNRFLAERTGGTYSTLKVQPAELEDSGVYFCASSRIPLGANVLTFGAGSRLTVL.

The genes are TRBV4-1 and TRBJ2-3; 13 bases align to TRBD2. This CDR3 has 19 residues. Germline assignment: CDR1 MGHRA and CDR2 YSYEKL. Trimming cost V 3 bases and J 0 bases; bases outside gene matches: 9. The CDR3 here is CASSQAQTSGGQSTDTQYF. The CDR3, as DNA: TGCGCCAGCAGCCAGGCTCAGACTAGCGGGGGGCAAAGCACAGATACGCAGTATTTT.

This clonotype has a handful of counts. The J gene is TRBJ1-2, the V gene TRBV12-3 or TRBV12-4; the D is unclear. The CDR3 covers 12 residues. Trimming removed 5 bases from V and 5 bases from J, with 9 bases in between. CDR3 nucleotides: TGTGCCAGCAGTCCCGGGATATATGGCTACACCTTC. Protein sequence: CASSPGIYGYTF.

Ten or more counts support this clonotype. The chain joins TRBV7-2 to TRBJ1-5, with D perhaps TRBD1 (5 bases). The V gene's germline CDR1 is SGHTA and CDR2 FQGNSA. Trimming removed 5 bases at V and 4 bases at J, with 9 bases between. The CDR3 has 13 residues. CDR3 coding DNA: TGTGCCAGCAGCGACAGTAATAATCAGCCCCAGCATTTT. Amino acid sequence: CASSDSNNQPQHF.

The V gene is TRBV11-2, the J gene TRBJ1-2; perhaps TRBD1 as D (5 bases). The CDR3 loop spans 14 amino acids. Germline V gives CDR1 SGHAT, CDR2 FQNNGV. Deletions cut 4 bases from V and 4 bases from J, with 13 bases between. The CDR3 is CASSYQTEFYGYTF. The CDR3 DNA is TGTGCCAGCAGCTACCAGACAGAATTCTATGGCTACACCTTC.

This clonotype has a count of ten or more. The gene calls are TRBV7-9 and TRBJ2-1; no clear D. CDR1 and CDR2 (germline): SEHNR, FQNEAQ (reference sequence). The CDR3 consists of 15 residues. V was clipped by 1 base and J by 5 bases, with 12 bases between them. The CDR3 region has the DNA TGTGCCAGCAGCTTAGAGGCCAAGCCGGACAATGAGCAGTTCTTC. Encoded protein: CASSLEAKPDNEQFF.

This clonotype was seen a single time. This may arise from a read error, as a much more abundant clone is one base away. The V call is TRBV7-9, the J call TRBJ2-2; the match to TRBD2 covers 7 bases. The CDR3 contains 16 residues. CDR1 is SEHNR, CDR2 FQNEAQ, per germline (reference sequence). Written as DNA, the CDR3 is TGTGCCAACAGCTTAGCGGCGGGACTAAAAACCGGGGAGCTGTTTTTT. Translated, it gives CANSLAAGLKTGELFF.

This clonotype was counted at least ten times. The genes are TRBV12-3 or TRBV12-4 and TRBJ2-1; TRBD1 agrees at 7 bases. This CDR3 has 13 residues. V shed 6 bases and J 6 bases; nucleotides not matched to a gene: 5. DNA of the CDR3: TGTGCCAGCAGAACCGGGACAGTCAATGAGCAGTTCTTC. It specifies CASRTGTVNEQFF.

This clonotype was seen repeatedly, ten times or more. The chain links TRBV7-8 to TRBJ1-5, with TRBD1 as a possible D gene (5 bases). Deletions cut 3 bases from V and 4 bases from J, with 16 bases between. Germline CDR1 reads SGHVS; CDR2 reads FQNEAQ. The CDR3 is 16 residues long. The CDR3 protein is CASSFRTGRINQPQHF. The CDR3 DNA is TGTGCCAGCAGCTTTCGCACAGGCCGCATTAATCAGCCCCAGCATTTT.

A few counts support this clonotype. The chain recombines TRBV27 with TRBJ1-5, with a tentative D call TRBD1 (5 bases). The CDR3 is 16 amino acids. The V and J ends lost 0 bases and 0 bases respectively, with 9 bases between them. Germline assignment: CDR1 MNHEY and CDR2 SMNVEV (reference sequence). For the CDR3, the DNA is TGTGCCAGCAGTTTATCGGGGGGAGGTAGCAATCAGCCCCAGCATTTT. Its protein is CASSLSGGGSNQPQHF.

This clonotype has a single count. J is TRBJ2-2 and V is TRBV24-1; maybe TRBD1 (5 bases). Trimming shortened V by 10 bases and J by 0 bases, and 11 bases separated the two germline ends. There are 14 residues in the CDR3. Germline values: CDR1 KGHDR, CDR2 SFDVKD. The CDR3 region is CATQGYSNTGELFF. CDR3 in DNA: TGTGCCACGCAGGGATATTCGAACACCGGGGAGCTGTTTTTT.

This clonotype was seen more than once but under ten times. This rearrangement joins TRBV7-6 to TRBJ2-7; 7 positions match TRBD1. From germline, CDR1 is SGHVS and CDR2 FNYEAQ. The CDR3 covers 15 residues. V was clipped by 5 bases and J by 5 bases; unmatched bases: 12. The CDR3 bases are TGTGCCAGCAGCCCCCGACAGGGCACTCTCAACGAGCAGTACTTC. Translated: CASSPRQGTLNEQYF.

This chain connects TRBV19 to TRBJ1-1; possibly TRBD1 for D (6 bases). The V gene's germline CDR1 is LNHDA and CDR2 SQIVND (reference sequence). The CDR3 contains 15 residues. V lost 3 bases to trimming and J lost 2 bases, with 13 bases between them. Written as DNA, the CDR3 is TGTGCCAGTAGTATGAGGGGGTCGGTCAACACTGAAGCTTTCTTT. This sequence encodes CASSMRGSVNTEAFF.

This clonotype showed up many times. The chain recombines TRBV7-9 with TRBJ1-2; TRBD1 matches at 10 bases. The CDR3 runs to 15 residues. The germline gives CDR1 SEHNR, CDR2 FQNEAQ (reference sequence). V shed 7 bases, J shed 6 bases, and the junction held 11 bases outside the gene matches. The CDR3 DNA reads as TGTGCCAGCACCGCGCCGACAGGGGGCTTCGATGGCTACACCTTC. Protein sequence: CASTAPTGGFDGYTF.

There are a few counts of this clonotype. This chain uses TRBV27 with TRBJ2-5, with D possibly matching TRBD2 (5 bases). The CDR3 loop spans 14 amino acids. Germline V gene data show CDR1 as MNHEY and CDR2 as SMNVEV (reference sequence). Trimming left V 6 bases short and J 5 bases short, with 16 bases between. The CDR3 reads CASRAGSRGETQYF. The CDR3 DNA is TGTGCCAGCAGGGCCGGGTCCCGAGGGGAGACCCAGTACTTC.